This entry lists 9 T cell receptor beta chains sequenced from one sample in a study of cytomegalovirus exposure and HLA in healthy donors. The PCR used 60 Vbeta and 13 Jbeta primers. The table came from immunoSEQ multiplex PCR; TCRdb's copy has only in-frame clones and leaves some out. The sample contains roughly 80,000 clones, under 70% of which appear only once. Material: PBMCs. These receptors were obtained from a woman aged 50 to 60 in good health and CMV-seropositive.

The V call is TRBV5-6, the J call TRBJ2-7; 8 nucleotides line up with TRBD1. Trimming at V came to 0 bases and at J to 12 bases, leaving 11 bases not matched to a gene. Germline V lookup: CDR1 SGHDT, CDR2 YYEEEE. The CDR3 sequence is 14 residues long. The CDR3 region has the DNA TGTGCCAGCAGCTTGGGCGGACAGGGACTCGAGAGGTACTTC. Encoded protein: CASSLGGQGLERYF.

This clone was seen just once. The V gene is TRBV9, the J gene TRBJ1-2; TRBD1 is a possible D gene (6 bases). Trimming pared 3 bases from V and 8 bases from J, leaving 14 bases between. Germline V gene sequence: CDR1 SGDLS, CDR2 YYNGEE. This CDR3 region has 13 residues. CDR3 DNA: TGTGCCAGCAGCGCACTACCGGGACACGGCTACACCTTC. This encodes CASSALPGHGYTF.

This chain connects TRBV11-2 to TRBJ2-1; D is perhaps TRBD2 (6 bases). The germline gives CDR1 SGHAT, CDR2 FQNNGV. The CDR3 has 15 residues. V gave up 5 bases and J gave up 7 bases, with 18 bases separating them. CDR3 coding DNA: TGTGCCAGCAGCCAGGACTCGGGACTGGCGAATGAGCAGTTCTTC. It codes for CASSQDSGLANEQFF.

V gene TRBV27 combines with J gene TRBJ1-2; no reliable D call. V lost 2 bases, J lost 1 base, and 17 bases lay in between. CDR3 size: 17 residues. Germline V gene lookup returns CDR1 MNHEY and CDR2 SMNVEV (reference sequence). CDR3 nucleotide sequence: TGTGCCAGCAGTTTAACGCCTCCTAGACCGATTAACTATGGCTACACCTTC. Translation gives CASSLTPPRPINYGYTF.

The genes are TRBV20-1 and TRBJ2-7, with D uncertain. Deletions cut 1 base from V and 3 bases from J, with 4 bases between. Germline V CDR1 and CDR2: DFQATT, SNEGSKA (reference sequence). This CDR3 region has 11 residues. CDR3 in amino acids: CSARGSYEQYF. For the CDR3, the DNA is TGCAGTGCTAGAGGCAGCTACGAGCAGTACTTC.

The chain has TRBV11-2 and TRBJ1-2; a possible D gene is TRBD1 (5 bases). Germline V gene data show CDR1 as SGHAT and CDR2 as FQNNGV. This CDR3 is built from 14 residues. Deletions cut 3 bases from V and 4 bases from J, with 12 bases between. Here the CDR3 DNA reads TGTGCCAGCAGCTTCACGTTGGGGGGCTATGGCTACACCTTC. Translating gives CASSFTLGGYGYTF.

The chain recombines TRBV6-5 with TRBJ1-5, with D tentatively TRBD1 (5 bases). Germline CDR1 reads MNHEY; CDR2 reads SVGAGI. This CDR3 spans 13 amino acids. V was shortened by 8 bases and J by 1 base, with 9 bases between the two germline ends. The CDR3 is CASHGGSNQPQHF. The CDR3 region has the DNA TGTGCCAGCCATGGGGGGAGCAATCAGCCCCAGCATTTT.

In its sample, this clone was seen a few times. V is TRBV5-5 and J is TRBJ2-7; 7 positions match TRBD1. V was pared by 2 bases and J by 3 bases, with 8 bases of the junction left unmatched. CDR3 length equals 15 residues. CDR1 and CDR2 (germline): SGHKS, YYEKEE (reference sequence). CDR3 in amino acids: CASSLGPGQLYEQYF. CDR3 coding DNA: TGTGCCAGCAGCTTAGGCCCGGGACAGCTCTACGAGCAGTACTTC.

The table lists this clone with a few counts. V usage is TRBV15 and J usage is TRBJ2-5, with 9 bases identical to TRBD2. The junction had 4 bases not matched to a gene; V was cut back by 5 bases and J by 6 bases. Germline V gene sequence: CDR1 LNHNV, CDR2 YYDKDF (reference sequence). There are 13 residues in the CDR3. CDR3 bases: TGTGCCACCAGCTCTGGACTAGCGAAGACCCAGTACTTC. This encodes CATSSGLAKTQYF.